The source of this TCR beta chain is a study of cytomegalovirus exposure and HLA in healthy donors. With regard to this clone: The antigen is undetermined.

PCR was performed using 60 Vbeta and 13 Jbeta primers. Sequencing was performed with immunoSEQ multiplex PCR; in TCRdb, only in-frame clones are kept and a portion is missing. The top ten clones hold 0.63% of a sample with 200,000 to 250,000 clones, just over 75% of them seen once. Points from the study as a whole: The productive fraction for most TCR beta V segments was about 87% or about 30% in an earlier analysis. Several top significant clusters appeared, in a later analysis, to be linked to common viral pathogens. Reportedly, diagnosis of cytomegalovirus status by the classifier showed high specificity and sensitivity.

Healthy bone marrow donors made up the cohort. The receptor's source is a man aged 18 to 35 in good health and CMV-seronegative. What was sequenced was PBMCs.

The DNA of the CDR3 is TGTGCCAGTCAACACGAGGGAAGTTACAATGAGCAGTTCTTC. It translates to CASQHEGSYNEQFF. J is TRBJ2-1 and V is TRBV6-1, with D possibly being TRBD2 (5 bases). This CDR3 comprises 14 residues. Trimming removed 9 bases at V and 4 bases at J, with 16 bases between. CDR1 and CDR2 (germline): MNHNS, SASEGT.